This is a list of T cell receptor beta chains from one sample in a study of regulatory T cells in long-lasting Graves disease. TCRdb used MiXCR to reprocess the multiplex PCR reads, holding one entry per CDR3 protein. The table includes about 610,000 distinct CDR3 sequences, around 15% detected once. The sample also formed part of further work on T cells in Graves' hyperthyroidism and ophthalmopathy.

The sequencing here drew on peripheral blood mononuclear cells (PBMCs), taken at new diagnosis, from a patient treated with antithyroid drugs. These receptors were taken from a young man with Graves disease. Both conserved end residues are part of each CDR3. D genes are given only for firm matches. Clone size is shown for a subset of rows, as once, few, many or a class of expanded clone.

cdr3_aa cdr3_nt v_call clone_size j_call d_call
CASSRSGRARGQQFF TGTGCCAGCAGCCGTAGCGGGAGGGCCCGAGGTCAGCAGTTCTTC TRBV3-1 many TRBJ2-1 TRBD2
CASSSAIVRRNYGYTF TGTGCCAGCAGTTCGGCAATTGTGCGTCGAAACTATGGCTACACCTTC TRBV28 many TRBJ1-2 -
CASSSLDLGETQYF TGTGCCAGCTCAAGTCTGGACCTCGGAGAGACCCAGTACTTC TRBV18 many TRBJ2-5 -
CATKTGQLNTEAFF TGCGCCACCAAAACGGGACAGCTGAACACTGAAGCTTTCTTT TRBV5-1 many TRBJ1-1 TRBD1
CASSSLAGKDTDTQYF TGTGCCAGCAGCTCGTTAGCGGGGAAAGACACAGATACGCAGTATTTT TRBV7-9 many TRBJ2-3 TRBD2
CASKLSPNTEAFF TGTGCCAGCAAACTCAGCCCGAACACTGAAGCTTTCTTT TRBV6-1 many TRBJ1-1 -
CAWRAEGDEQYF TGTGCCTGGAGGGCCGAAGGGGACGAGCAGTACTTC TRBV30 - TRBJ2-7 -
CASSWGAGEKLFF TGTGCCAGCAGTTGGGGGGCGGGGGAAAAACTGTTTTTT TRBV27 - TRBJ1-4 -
CSAYGTRNTDTQYF TGCAGTGCTTACGGGACTCGGAACACAGATACGCAGTATTTT TRBV20-1 many TRBJ2-3 -
CAIQSYNEQFF TGTGCCATCCAGAGCTACAATGAGCAGTTCTTC TRBV27 - TRBJ2-1 -
CASSYAGETQYF TGCGCCAGCAGTTACGCGGGAGAGACCCAGTACTTC TRBV6-5 few TRBJ2-5 -
CASSPTEAGPTDTQYF TGTGCCAGCAGCCCCACAGAAGCGGGACCCACAGATACGCAGTATTTT TRBV7-9 many TRBJ2-3 TRBD2
CASSGGAQETQYF TGTGCCAGCAGCGGCGGGGCCCAAGAGACCCAGTACTTC TRBV7-9 few TRBJ2-5 -
CASSSKILGYPTDTQYF TGTGCCAGCAGCTCGAAAATTTTAGGTTACCCTACAGATACGCAGTATTTT TRBV6-9 - TRBJ2-3 -
CASSLTTSGYEQYF TGTGCCAGCAGTTTAACCACTAGCGGCTACGAGCAGTACTTC TRBV27 - TRBJ2-7 TRBD2
CSASLPGSSQPQHF TGCAGTGCTTCCCTTCCGGGTAGCAGTCAGCCCCAGCATTTT TRBV20-1 - TRBJ1-5 -